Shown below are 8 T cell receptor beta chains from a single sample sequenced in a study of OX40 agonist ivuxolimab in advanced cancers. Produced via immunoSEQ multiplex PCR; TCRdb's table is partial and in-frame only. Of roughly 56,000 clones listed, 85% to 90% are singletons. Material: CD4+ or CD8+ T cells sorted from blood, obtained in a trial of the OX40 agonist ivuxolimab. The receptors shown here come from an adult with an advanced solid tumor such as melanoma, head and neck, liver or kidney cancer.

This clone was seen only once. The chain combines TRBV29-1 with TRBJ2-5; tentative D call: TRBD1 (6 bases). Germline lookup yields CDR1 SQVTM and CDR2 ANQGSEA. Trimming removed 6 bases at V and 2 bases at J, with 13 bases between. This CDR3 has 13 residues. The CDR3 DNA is TGCAGCGTCATCCACAGGGCTCAAGAGACCCAGTACTTC. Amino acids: CSVIHRAQETQYF. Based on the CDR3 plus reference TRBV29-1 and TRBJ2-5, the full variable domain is SAVISQKPSRDICQRGTSLTIQCQVDSQVTMMFWYRQQPGQSLTLIATANQGSEATYESGFVIDKFPISRPNLTFSTLTVSNMSPEDSSIYLCSVIHRAQETQYFGPGTRLLVL.

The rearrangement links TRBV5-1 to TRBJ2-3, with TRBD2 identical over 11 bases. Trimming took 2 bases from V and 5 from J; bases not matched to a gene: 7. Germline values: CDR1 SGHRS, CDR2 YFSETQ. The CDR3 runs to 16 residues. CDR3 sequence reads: CASSFYSGGARDTQYF. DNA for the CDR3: TGCGCCAGCAGCTTCTATAGCGGGGGGGCCCGAGATACGCAGTATTTT.

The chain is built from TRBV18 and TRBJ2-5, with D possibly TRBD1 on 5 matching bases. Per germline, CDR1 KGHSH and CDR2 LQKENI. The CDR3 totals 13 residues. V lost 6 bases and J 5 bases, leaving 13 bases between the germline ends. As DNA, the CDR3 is TGTGCCAGCTCCTCAGGGTTACTGGAGACCCAGTACTTC. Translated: CASSSGLLETQYF.

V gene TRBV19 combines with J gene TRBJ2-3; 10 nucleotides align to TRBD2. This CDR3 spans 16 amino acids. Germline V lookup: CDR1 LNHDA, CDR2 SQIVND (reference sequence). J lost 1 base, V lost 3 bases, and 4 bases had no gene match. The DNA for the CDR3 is TGTGCCAGTAGTATGGTAGCGGGAGGCGGCACAGATACGCAGTATTTT. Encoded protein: CASSMVAGGGTDTQYF.

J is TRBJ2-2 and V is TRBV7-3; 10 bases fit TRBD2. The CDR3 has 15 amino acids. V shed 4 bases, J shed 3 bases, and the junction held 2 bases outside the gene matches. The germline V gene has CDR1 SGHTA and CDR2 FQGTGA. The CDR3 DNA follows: TGTGCCAGCAGCTCCGGGACTAGCGACACCGGGGAGCTGTTTTTT. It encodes CASSSGTSDTGELFF. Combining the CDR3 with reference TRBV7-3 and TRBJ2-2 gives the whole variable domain GAGVSQTPSNKVTEKGKYVELRCDPISGHTALYWYRQSLGQGPEFLIYFQGTGAADDSGLPNDRFFAVRPEGSVSTLKIQRTERGDSAVYLCASSSGTSDTGELFFGEGSRLTVL.

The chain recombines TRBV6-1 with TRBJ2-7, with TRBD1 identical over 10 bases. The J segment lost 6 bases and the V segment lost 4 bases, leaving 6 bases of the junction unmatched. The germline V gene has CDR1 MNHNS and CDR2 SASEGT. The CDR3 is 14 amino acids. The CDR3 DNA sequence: TGTGCCAGCAGTGCCCGGGACAGGGGACTCGAGCAGTACTTC. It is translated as CASSARDRGLEQYF.

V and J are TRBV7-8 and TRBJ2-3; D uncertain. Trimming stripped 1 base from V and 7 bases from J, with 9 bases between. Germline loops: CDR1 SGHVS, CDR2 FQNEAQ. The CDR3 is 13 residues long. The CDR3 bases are TGTGCCAGCAGCTTAGGCCTAAAGAATACGCAGTATTTT. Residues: CASSLGLKNTQYF.

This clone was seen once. The CDR3 protein is CASSQGTGLNYGYTF. The CDR3 nucleotides read TGTGCCAGCTCACAGGGGACAGGGCTAAACTATGGCTACACCTTC. This chain connects TRBV18 to TRBJ1-2; TRBD1 agrees at 9 bases. Germline CDR1 KGHSH, CDR2 LQKENI. Trimming at V came to 4 bases and at J to 2 bases, leaving 5 bases not matched to a gene. This CDR3 is 15 amino acids long.